This record concerns one T cell receptor beta chain sequence. How the authors handled the data: Amplification of reference gene primers provided the estimated nucleated cell counts. Using immunoSEQ multiplex PCR, the repertoire was profiled, and TCRdb retains in-frame clones only, with some absent. The V and J calls and clone size are taken from that table; D and trimming were inferred from the DNA. The sample lists some 210,000 clones; about 93% were seen once. These data belong to a study of blood T cell repertoires in COVID-19. Overall study: The United States, Italy and Spain provided the acute and convalescent COVID-19 samples. PBMCs, B-cell-depleted T cells, or T cells were the source of the cDNA or gDNA that made up the material.

Seattle patients were enrolled while actively infected and followed longitudinally. Sequencing was carried out using peripheral blood. The clonotype was recovered from a man aged 60 to 75 with COVID-19, enrolled during active disease.

The CDR3 DNA sequence: TGCGCCAGCAGCCAAGGAGCGGGAGGGAGCTCCTACAATGAGCAGTTCTTC. Residues: CASSQGAGGSSYNEQFF. V is TRBV4-3 and J is TRBJ2-1; 10 bases align to TRBD2. The CDR3 is made up of 17 amino acids. V dropped 1 base and J dropped 0; count of bases not matched to a gene: 3. In germline, CDR1 is LGHNA, CDR2 YSLEER.